One sample yielded the 32 T cell receptor beta chains listed below, sequenced in a study of Ad26.COV2.S vaccination and SARS-CoV-2 variants. Treatment defined: roughly 18 received Ad26.COV2.S at low or high dose, single or two shots; several received placebo; per-sample allocation not given. Sample collection was performed on day 63 after the first vaccine or placebo injection. The method was immunoSEQ multiplex PCR; TCRdb's version includes in-frame clones alone and lacks a portion of them. The sample has over 450,000 clones, approximately 90% seen once; the top ten hold around 1.6%. The starting material was peripheral blood, obtained in a trial of Ad26.COV2.S vaccine versus placebo. These receptors were obtained from a person between 18 and 60 years old who received the Ad26.COV2.S COVID-19 vaccine or a placebo.

The rearrangement links TRBV3-1 (or the pseudogene TRBV3-2) to TRBJ1-3; D is unresolved. V gave up 0 bases and J gave up 3 bases, with 12 bases separating them. The germline V gene encodes CDR1 LGHDT and CDR2 YNNKEL (reference sequence). The CDR3 has 16 residues. The DNA for the CDR3 is TGTGCCAGCAGCCAAGATAGGTTCTTCTATGGAAACACCATATATTTT. Translated: CASSQDRFFYGNTIYF.

On this clone itself: Distinct nucleotide sequences in the sample also encode this CDR3. V gene TRBV19 combines with J gene TRBJ1-3; possible D gene TRBD1, 5 bases. This CDR3 has 14 amino acids. V lost 3 bases, J lost 3 bases, and 9 bases lay in between. CDR1 is LNHDA, CDR2 SQIVND, per germline (reference sequence). The DNA for the CDR3 is TGTGCCAGTAGTATCGGCCAGGGTGGAAACACCATATATTTT. Translated, it gives CASSIGQGGNTIYF.

The CDR3 DNA reads as TGCAGCGCCACAGCAGGGTTCCCCTCCGAGCAGTACTTC. The encoded protein is CSATAGFPSEQYF. J is TRBJ2-7 and V is TRBV29-1, with a weak D call TRBD1 (5 bases). The CDR3 runs to 13 residues. V lost 7 bases and J 6 bases, leaving 19 bases between the germline ends. Germline CDR1 and CDR2: SQVTM and ANQGSEA.

This chain's CDR3 is CASSKQGANEKLFF. CDR3 nucleotides: TGTGCCAGCAGCAAACAGGGGGCCAATGAAAAACTGTTTTTT. This chain joins TRBV2 and TRBJ1-4, with 9 bases aligning to TRBD1. The V gene end was trimmed by 6 bases and the J gene end by 5 bases; junction bases not matched to a gene: 4. Germline V gene data show CDR1 as SNHLY and CDR2 as FYNNEI. The CDR3 is 14 amino acids.

The V and J genes are TRBV13 and TRBJ2-7; D gene unclear. The CDR3 runs 12 residues. V lost 1 base to trimming and J lost 8 bases, with 9 bases between them. CDR1 is PRHDT, CDR2 FYEKMQ, per germline (reference sequence). The CDR3 coding sequence is TGTGCCAGCAGCTTAGCTAGGGATAAGCAGTACTTC. Its protein is CASSLARDKQYF.

The rearrangement uses TRBV10-3 and TRBJ2-5, with 13 bases that match TRBD2. The germline V gene has CDR1 ENHRY and CDR2 SYGVKD. J lost 4 bases, V lost 10 bases, and 3 bases had no gene match. This CDR3 comprises 13 residues. CDR3 sequence: CATRLAGGETQYF. For the CDR3, the DNA is TGTGCCACCCGACTAGCGGGGGGAGAGACCCAGTACTTC.

Here the CDR3 reads CASSTPLADTQYF. The CDR3 region has the DNA TGTGCCAGCAGTACCCCTCTCGCAGATACGCAGTATTTT. The V call is TRBV11-2, the J call TRBJ2-3, with unresolved D. Germline assignment: CDR1 SGHAT and CDR2 FQNNGV. The V gene lost 6 bases and the J gene lost 4 bases, with 11 bases spanning the gap. The CDR3 contains 13 residues.

CDR3 region: CASSPTVVRTSSYEQYF. For the CDR3, the DNA is TGCGCCAGCAGCCCTACCGTTGTACGGACTAGCTCCTACGAGCAGTACTTC. V gene TRBV4-1 combines with J gene TRBJ2-7; TRBD2 aligns across 7 bases. The germline gives CDR1 MGHRA, CDR2 YSYEKL. After removal of 4 bases from V and 0 bases from J, the junction contained 12 bases not matched to a gene. CDR3 length: 17 residues.

In the case of this clone: Germline and junction disagree at one end, which may indicate a read error. The J gene is TRBJ2-5, the V gene TRBV7-7; 9 bases are a match to TRBD1. CDR3 length equals 20 residues. Germline CDR1 is SSHAT and CDR2 is FNYEAQ (reference sequence). CDR3 in amino acids: CASSRKPGQGSSMSEETQYF. As DNA, the CDR3 is TGTGCTAGCAGCAGGAAACCGGGACAGGGTTCTTCGATGTCGGAGGAGACCCAGTACTTC.

This chain joins TRBV19 and TRBJ1-6; no reliable D call. There are 15 residues in the CDR3. Trimming removed 4 bases from V and 7 bases from J, with 14 bases in between. The V gene's germline CDR1 is LNHDA and CDR2 SQIVND (reference sequence). CDR3 DNA: TGTGCCAGTAGTAGGCGCCGGGCCGACAATTCACCCCTCCACTTT. This encodes CASSRRRADNSPLHF. The entire variable domain, with the rest obtained from reference TRBV19 and TRBJ1-6, is as follows: DGGITQSPKYLFRKEGQNVTLSCEQNLNHDAMYWYRQDPGQGLRLIYYSQIVNDFQKGDIAEGYSVSREKKESFPLTVTSAQKNPTAFYLCASSRRRADNSPLHFGNGTRLTVT.

The V call is TRBV9, the J call TRBJ1-1, with unresolved D. From germline, CDR1 is SGDLS and CDR2 YYNGEE. The CDR3 is 14 amino acids. The ends were cut back, 3 bases at V and 3 bases at J, with 12 bases in the middle. CDR3 bases: TGTGCCAGCAGCGAGACAATACGGGACACTGAAGCTTTCTTT. Translated: CASSETIRDTEAFF.

The J gene is TRBJ2-5, the V gene TRBV19, with 9 bases lining up with TRBD2. Germline V gene lookup returns CDR1 LNHDA and CDR2 SQIVND (reference sequence). With V trimmed by 7 bases and J by 5 bases, 8 bases remained unmatched. This CDR3 has 14 residues. The CDR3 DNA follows: TGTGCCAGTACTAGCGGGATAGGGATGGAGACCCAGTACTTC. This sequence encodes CASTSGIGMETQYF.

The V and J genes are TRBV4-3 and TRBJ2-4; D is perhaps TRBD2 (6 bases). Trimming cost V 0 bases and J 8 bases, with 8 bases left between them. The germline V gene has CDR1 LGHNA and CDR2 YSLEER. The CDR3 loop spans 13 amino acids. The CDR3 region is CASSQDWRDIQYF. The CDR3 nucleotides are TGCGCCAGCAGCCAAGATTGGAGGGACATTCAGTACTTC.

The V gene is TRBV27, the J gene TRBJ1-2; possible D gene TRBD1, 5 bases. The CDR3 extends over 13 amino acids. V was trimmed by 3 bases and J by 4 bases, leaving 9 bases between them. Germline values: CDR1 MNHEY, CDR2 SMNVEV (reference sequence). The CDR3 DNA follows: TGTGCCAGCAGTTTTAAGGGGTCCTATGGCTACACCTTC. It yields the protein CASSFKGSYGYTF.

The V gene is TRBV28, the J gene TRBJ1-4; maybe TRBD1 (5 bases). Trimming took 3 bases from V and 4 from J, leaving 12 bases between them. Germline values: CDR1 MDHEN, CDR2 SYDVKM. This CDR3 comprises 15 residues. CDR3 sequence (DNA): TGTGCCAGCAGTTTTGGGACGGTGATTAATGAAAAACTGTTTTTT. It yields the protein CASSFGTVINEKLFF. The complete variable domain, with remaining parts taken from reference TRBV28 and TRBJ1-4, reads DVKVTQSSRYLVKRTGEKVFLECVQDMDHENMFWYRQDPGLGLRLIYFSYDVKMKEKGDIPEGYSVSREKKERFSLILESASTNQTSMYLCASSFGTVINEKLFFGSGTQLSVL.

In regard to this clone: The sample has other DNA sequences that encode this CDR3 too. The rearrangement uses TRBV4-3 and TRBJ1-5, with 7 bases lining up with TRBD1. Germline V CDR1 and CDR2: LGHNA, YSLEER. V shed 0 bases and J 2 bases; nucleotides not matched to a gene: 1. This CDR3 contains 15 residues. Here the CDR3 reads CASSQDGQGNQPQHF. The CDR3 nucleotides are TGCGCCAGCAGCCAAGATGGACAGGGCAATCAGCCCCAGCATTTT.

This clone was found once. The chain uses TRBV9 and TRBJ2-2; 10 bases align to TRBD2. This CDR3 comprises 16 residues. J gave up 6 bases and V 5 bases, and 10 bases lay outside the gene matches. Germline V CDR1 and CDR2: SGDLS, YYNGEE. CDR3 protein: CASSRLAGRSAGELFF. The CDR3 bases are TGTGCCAGCAGTAGACTAGCGGGTAGGTCCGCCGGGGAGCTGTTTTTT. Combining the CDR3 with reference TRBV9 and TRBJ2-2 gives the whole variable domain DSGVTQTPKHLITATGQRVTLRCSPRSGDLSVYWYQQSLDQGLQFLIQYYNGEERAKGNILERFSAQQFPDLHSELNLSSLELGDSALYFCASSRLAGRSAGELFFGEGSRLTVL.

This clone was seen a handful of times. This chain joins TRBV12-3 or TRBV12-4 and TRBJ2-7, with 9 bases matching TRBD2. With V trimmed by 6 bases and J by 1 base, 1 base remained unmatched. The CDR3 loop spans 13 amino acids. CDR3 bases: TGTGCCAGCAGGCGGGAGGGGTCCTACGAGCAGTACTTC. It translates to CASRREGSYEQYF.

This chain connects TRBV11-2 to TRBJ1-1; D gene unclear. V was trimmed by 5 bases and J by 1 base, leaving 8 bases between them. This CDR3 region has 13 residues. Germline V gene lookup returns CDR1 SGHAT and CDR2 FQNNGV. The CDR3 sequence: CASSLNTNTEAFF. The CDR3, as DNA: TGTGCCAGCAGCCTTAACACGAACACTGAAGCTTTCTTT.

This chain connects TRBV18 to TRBJ2-2, with TRBD2 identical over 10 bases. The CDR3 runs to 17 residues. V gave up 0 bases and J gave up 7 bases; unmatched junction bases: 8. Per germline, CDR1 KGHSH and CDR2 LQKENI. The CDR3 loop is CASSPPSSGRANGELFF. CDR3 DNA sequence: TGTGCCAGCTCACCACCGTCCAGCGGGAGGGCCAACGGGGAGCTGTTTTTT.

The chain carries TRBV4-3 and TRBJ2-2, with D unclear. The CDR3 consists of 18 residues. Germline V gene sequence: CDR1 LGHNA, CDR2 YSLEER. V was cut by 0 bases and J by 6 bases, with 20 bases left in between. The CDR3 DNA follows: TGCGCCAGCAGCCAAGATCTGAGCCGGGCATGGGTTTCCGGGGAGCTGTTTTTT. Translating gives CASSQDLSRAWVSGELFF.

The V call is TRBV18, the J call TRBJ1-1, with D perhaps matching TRBD1 (5 bases). The CDR3 sequence is 13 residues long. Per the germline V gene, CDR1 is KGHSH and CDR2 is LQKENI. V dropped 5 bases and J dropped 4 bases, with 11 bases sitting between them. The CDR3 bases are TGTGCCAGCTCATATCTGGGGCGCACTGAAGCTTTCTTT. It yields the protein CASSYLGRTEAFF.

The chain links TRBV6-5 to TRBJ2-5; 12 nucleotides align to TRBD2. J gave up 5 bases and V 10 bases, and 11 bases lay outside the gene matches. The CDR3 sequence is 15 residues long. Germline CDR1 is MNHEY and CDR2 is SVGAGI. The CDR3 coding sequence is TGTGCCACCTGTCCAGCCGGGACTAGCGGGGAGACCCAGTACTTC. Protein product: CATCPAGTSGETQYF.

This clone has only one observation. The chain links TRBV30 to TRBJ2-1; D is uncertain. Germline lookup yields CDR1 GTSNPN and CDR2 SVGIG (reference sequence). The CDR3 covers 14 residues. Trimming removed 4 bases at V and 4 bases at J, with 14 bases between. CDR3 bases: TGTGCCTGGAAAGAAGACCCACGTTACAATGAGCAGTTCTTC. Protein sequence: CAWKEDPRYNEQFF.

This clone is a singleton in its sample. This chain connects TRBV12-3 or TRBV12-4 to TRBJ1-3; D is unresolved. The V end lost 6 bases, the J end lost 6 bases, and 12 bases lay between the germline ends. This CDR3 is 13 amino acids long. The CDR3 sequence: CASSYEHLNTIYF. The DNA for the CDR3 is TGTGCCAGCAGCTACGAACATTTAAACACCATATATTTT.

The chain has TRBV7-2 and TRBJ2-3, with D unresolved. Germline-derived CDR1 and CDR2 are SGHTA and FQGNSA. The CDR3 is 14 amino acids. Trimming pared 0 bases from V and 1 base from J, leaving 5 bases between. The CDR3 DNA follows: TGTGCCAGCAGCTTAGCGACCGGCACAGATACGCAGTATTTT. Translated: CASSLATGTDTQYF.

This chain joins TRBV30 and TRBJ1-5; no definite D call. The CDR3 is 13 amino acids. Trimming took off 1 base at V and 3 bases at J, with 7 bases between the two ends. Germline CDR1 GTSNPN, CDR2 SVGIG (reference sequence). CDR3 loop: CAWSAGNNQPQHF. The CDR3 DNA is TGTGCCTGGAGTGCCGGGAACAATCAGCCCCAGCATTTT.

The chain employs TRBV6-5 and TRBJ1-2, with D perhaps TRBD1 (5 bases). The CDR3 is 14 residues long. Germline loops: CDR1 MNHEY, CDR2 SVGAGI. V was clipped by 2 bases and J by 1 base, with 8 bases between them. CDR3 sequence: CASSYTGGNYGYTF. The CDR3 DNA follows: TGTGCCAGCAGTTACACAGGAGGTAACTATGGCTACACCTTC.

The rearrangement links TRBV5-6 to TRBJ1-6; the D gene is possibly TRBD1 (5 bases). The CDR3 length is 16 residues. V gave up 1 base and J gave up 2 bases, with 10 bases separating them. Germline-derived CDR1 and CDR2 are SGHDT and YYEEEE. CDR3 residues: CASSLTGDAYNSPLHF. The CDR3 region has the DNA TGTGCCAGCAGCTTGACGGGGGATGCCTATAATTCACCCCTCCACTTT. The full variable domain, with the rest looked up from reference TRBV5-6 and TRBJ1-6, is DAGVTQSPTHLIKTRGQQVTLRCSPKSGHDTVSWYQQALGQGPQFIFQYYEEEERQRGNFPDRFSGHQFPNYSSELNVNALLLGDSALYLCASSLTGDAYNSPLHFGNGTRLTVT.

This chain links TRBV7-2 with TRBJ2-5; D call uncertain. V was cut by 5 bases and J by 0 bases, with 10 bases left in between. Germline V gene lookup returns CDR1 SGHTA and CDR2 FQGNSA. The CDR3 totals 14 residues. CDR3 loop: CASSEMLDQETQYF. Written as DNA, the CDR3 is TGTGCCAGCAGCGAAATGCTAGACCAAGAGACCCAGTACTTC.

The chain is built from TRBV2 and TRBJ1-2; 11 bases match TRBD1. The V segment lost 3 bases and the J segment 8 bases; nucleotides outside the gene matches: 2. The CDR3 runs 13 residues. From germline, CDR1 is SNHLY and CDR2 FYNNEI. Written as DNA, the CDR3 is TGTGCCAGCAGTGAGGACAGGGGGCCCGGCTACACCTTC. Amino acids: CASSEDRGPGYTF.

The chain uses TRBV19 and TRBJ2-1; the match to TRBD1 covers 8 bases. The germline CDR1 and CDR2 sequences are LNHDA and SQIVND (reference sequence). V was clipped by 4 bases and J by 5 bases; unmatched bases: 4. The CDR3 covers 14 residues. CDR3 in amino acids: CASSRDRIDNEQFF. Here the CDR3 DNA reads TGTGCCAGTAGTAGGGACAGGATCGACAATGAGCAGTTCTTC.